This TCR beta chain was profiled in a study of siplizumab effects on memory and regulatory T cells. Overall study results and limits: Just a small share of alloreactive clones was traced back to unstimulated subsets. Naive T cell populations appeared to exhibit greater diversity than memory cells and appeared to be major alloresponse contributors. Proliferating Tregs in siplizumab cultures were never verified as suppressive.

Generated by immunoSEQ multiplex PCR, the TCRdb table keeps only in-frame clones and is missing some. The repertoire consists of 100,000 or so clones, with 85% to 95% occurring once and the leading ten covering around 0.15%. The CDR3 totals 12 residues. The V end lost 7 bases, the J end lost 5 bases, and 12 bases lay between the germline ends. CDR1 SQVTM and CDR2 ANQGSEA come from the germline V gene. On this clone itself: Its target is unknown.

This chain joins TRBV29-1 and TRBJ1-5; D remains ambiguous. The specimen was non-Treg CD4+ T cells sorted from blood. This sequence originates from a human donor in good health. The chain's CDR3 is CSARKGDQPQHF. In DNA form, the CDR3 reads TGCAGCGCACGGAAGGGTGATCAGCCCCAGCATTTT.